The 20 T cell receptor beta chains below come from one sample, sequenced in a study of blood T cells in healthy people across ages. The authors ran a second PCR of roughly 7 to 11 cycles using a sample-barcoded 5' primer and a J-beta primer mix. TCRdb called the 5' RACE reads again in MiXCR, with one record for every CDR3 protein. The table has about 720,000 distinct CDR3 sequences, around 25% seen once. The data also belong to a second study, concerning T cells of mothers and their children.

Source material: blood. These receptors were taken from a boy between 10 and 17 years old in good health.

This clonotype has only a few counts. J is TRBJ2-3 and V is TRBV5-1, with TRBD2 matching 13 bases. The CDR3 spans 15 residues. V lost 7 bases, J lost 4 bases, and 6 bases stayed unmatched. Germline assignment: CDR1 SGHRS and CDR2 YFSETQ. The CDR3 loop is CASQTSGRVSDTQYF. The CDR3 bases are TGCGCCAGCCAAACTAGCGGGAGGGTGTCAGATACGCAGTATTTT.

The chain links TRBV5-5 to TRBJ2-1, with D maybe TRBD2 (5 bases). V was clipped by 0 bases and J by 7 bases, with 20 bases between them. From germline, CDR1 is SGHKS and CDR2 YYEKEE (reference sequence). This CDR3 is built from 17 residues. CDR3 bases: TGTGCCAGCAGCTTGGTAGGGCCTACTCTTCCGGGAAATGAGCAGTTCTTC. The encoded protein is CASSLVGPTLPGNEQFF.

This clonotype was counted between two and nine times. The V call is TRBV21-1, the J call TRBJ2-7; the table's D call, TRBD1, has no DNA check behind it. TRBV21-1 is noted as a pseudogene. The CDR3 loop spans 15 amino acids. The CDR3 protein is CVSSKAGGLTYEQYF. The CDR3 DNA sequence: TGTGTCAGCAGCAAAGCCGGGGGCCTAACCTACGAGCAGTACTTC.

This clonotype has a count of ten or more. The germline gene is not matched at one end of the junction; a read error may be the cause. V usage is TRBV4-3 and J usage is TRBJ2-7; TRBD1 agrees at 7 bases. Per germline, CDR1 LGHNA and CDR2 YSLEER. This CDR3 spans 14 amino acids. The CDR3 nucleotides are TGTGCCAGCAGTCAAGACCGGGACAGCTACGAGCAGTACTTC. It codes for CASSQDRDSYEQYF.

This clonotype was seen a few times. CDR3 amino acids: CASNRYERETQYF. Written as DNA, the CDR3 is TGTGCCAGCAATCGATACGAACGGGAGACCCAGTACTTC. The genes are TRBV2 and TRBJ2-1; no clear D gene. The end of the DNA aligns better with TRBJ2-5, so the J call may be wrong. This CDR3 has 13 residues. Germline CDR1 SNHLY, CDR2 FYNNEI.

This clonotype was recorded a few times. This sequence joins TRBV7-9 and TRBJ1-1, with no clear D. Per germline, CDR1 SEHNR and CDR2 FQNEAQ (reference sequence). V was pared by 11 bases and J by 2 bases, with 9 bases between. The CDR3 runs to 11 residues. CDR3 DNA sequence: TGTGCCGGGGAGGTTAACACTGAAGCTTTCTTT. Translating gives CAGEVNTEAFF.

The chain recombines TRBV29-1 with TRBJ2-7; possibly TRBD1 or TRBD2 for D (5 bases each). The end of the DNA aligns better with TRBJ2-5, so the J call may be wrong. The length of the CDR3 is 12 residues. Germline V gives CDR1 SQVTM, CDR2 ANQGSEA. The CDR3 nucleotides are TGCAGCGTTGGGCAGGGACGCGAGACCCAGTACTTC. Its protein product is CSVGQGRETQYF.

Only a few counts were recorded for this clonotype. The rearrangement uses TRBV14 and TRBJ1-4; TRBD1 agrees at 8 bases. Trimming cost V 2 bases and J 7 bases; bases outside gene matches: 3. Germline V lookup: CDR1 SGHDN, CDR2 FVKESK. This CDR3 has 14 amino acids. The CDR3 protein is CASSQLQGGEKLFF. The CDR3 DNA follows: TGTGCCAGCAGCCAATTACAGGGGGGTGAAAAACTGTTTTTT.

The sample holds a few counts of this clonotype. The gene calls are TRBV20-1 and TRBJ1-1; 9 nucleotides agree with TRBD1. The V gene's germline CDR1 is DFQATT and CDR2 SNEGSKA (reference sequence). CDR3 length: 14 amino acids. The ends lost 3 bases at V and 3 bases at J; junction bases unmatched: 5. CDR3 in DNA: TGCAGTGCTAGCGTAGGGACAGGGCACACTGAAGCTTTCTTT. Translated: CSASVGTGHTEAFF.

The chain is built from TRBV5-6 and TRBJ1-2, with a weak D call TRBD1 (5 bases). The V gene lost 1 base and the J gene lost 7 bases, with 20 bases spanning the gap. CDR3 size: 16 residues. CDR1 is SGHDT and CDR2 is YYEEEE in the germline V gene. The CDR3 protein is CASSLIAGTGGRGYTF. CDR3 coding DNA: TGTGCCAGCAGCTTGATCGCAGGGACGGGTGGCCGTGGCTACACCTTC.

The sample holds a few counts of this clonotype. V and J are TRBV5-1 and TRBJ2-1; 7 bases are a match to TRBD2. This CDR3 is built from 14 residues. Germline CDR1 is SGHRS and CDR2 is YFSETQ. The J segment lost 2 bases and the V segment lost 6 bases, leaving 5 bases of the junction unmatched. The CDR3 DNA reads TGCGCCAGCATCCCAGCGGGACCCTACAATGAGCAGTTCTTC. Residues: CASIPAGPYNEQFF.

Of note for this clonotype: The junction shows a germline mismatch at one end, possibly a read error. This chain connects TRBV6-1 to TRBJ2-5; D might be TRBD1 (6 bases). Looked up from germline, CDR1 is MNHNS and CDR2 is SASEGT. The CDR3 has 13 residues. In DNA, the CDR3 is TGTGCCAGCACCTACGGACAGAAAGAGATCCAGTACTTC. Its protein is CASTYGQKEIQYF.

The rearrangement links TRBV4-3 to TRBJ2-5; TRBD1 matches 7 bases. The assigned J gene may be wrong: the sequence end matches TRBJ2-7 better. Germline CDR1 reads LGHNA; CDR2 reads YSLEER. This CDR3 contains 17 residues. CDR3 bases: TGCGCCAGCAGCCAAGAGGTGGACCCAGGGGGATTCTACGAGCAGTACTTC. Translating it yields CASSQEVDPGGFYEQYF.

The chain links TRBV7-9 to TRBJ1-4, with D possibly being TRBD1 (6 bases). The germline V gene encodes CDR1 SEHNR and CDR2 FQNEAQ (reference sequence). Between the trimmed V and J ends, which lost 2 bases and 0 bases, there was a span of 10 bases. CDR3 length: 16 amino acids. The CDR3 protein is CASSLWGATTNEKLFF. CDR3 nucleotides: TGTGCCAGCAGCTTATGGGGGGCCACAACTAATGAAAAACTGTTTTTT.

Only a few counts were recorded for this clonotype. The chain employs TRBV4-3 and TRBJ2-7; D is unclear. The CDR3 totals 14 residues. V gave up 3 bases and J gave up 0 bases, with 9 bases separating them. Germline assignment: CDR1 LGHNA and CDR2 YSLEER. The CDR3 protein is CASSQGTTSYEQYF. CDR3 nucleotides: TGCGCCAGCAGCCAGGGAACCACCTCCTACGAGCAGTACTTC.

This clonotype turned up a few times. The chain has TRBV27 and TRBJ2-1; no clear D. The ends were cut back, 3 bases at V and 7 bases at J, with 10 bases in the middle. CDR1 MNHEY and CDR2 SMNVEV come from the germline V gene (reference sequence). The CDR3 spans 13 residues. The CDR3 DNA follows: TGTGCCAGCAGTTTTCACAGAGGAAATGAGCAGTTCTTC. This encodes CASSFHRGNEQFF.

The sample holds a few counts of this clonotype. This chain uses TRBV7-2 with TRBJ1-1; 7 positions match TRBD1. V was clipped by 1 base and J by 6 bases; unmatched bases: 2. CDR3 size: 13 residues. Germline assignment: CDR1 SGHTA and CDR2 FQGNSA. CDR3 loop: CASSLGGGPEAFF. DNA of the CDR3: TGTGCCAGCAGCTTAGGAGGGGGCCCTGAAGCTTTCTTT.

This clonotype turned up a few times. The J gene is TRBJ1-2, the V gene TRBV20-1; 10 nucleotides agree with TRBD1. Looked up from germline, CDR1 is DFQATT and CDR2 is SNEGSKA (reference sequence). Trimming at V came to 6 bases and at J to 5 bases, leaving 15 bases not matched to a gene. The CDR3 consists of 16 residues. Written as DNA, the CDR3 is TGCAGTGCCCAGAGCGGGGACAGGGGCACAACTTATGGCTACACCTTC. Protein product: CSAQSGDRGTTYGYTF.

CDR3 sequence: CASSFTSGGTIAGELFF. CDR3 sequence (DNA): TGTGCCAGCAGCTTTACTAGCGGGGGGACGATCGCCGGGGAGCTGTTTTTT. The chain combines TRBV6-5 with TRBJ2-2; TRBD2 matches at 12 bases. The CDR3 runs to 17 residues. Germline V gives CDR1 MNHEY, CDR2 SVGAGI. V shed 6 bases and J 6 bases; nucleotides not matched to a gene: 11.

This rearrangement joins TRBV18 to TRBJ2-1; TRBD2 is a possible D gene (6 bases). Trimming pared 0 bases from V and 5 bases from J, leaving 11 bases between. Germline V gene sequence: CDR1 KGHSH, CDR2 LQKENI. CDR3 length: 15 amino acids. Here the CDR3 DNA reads TGTGCCAGCTCACCACCCGGGAGCCCCCACAATGAGCAGTTCTTC. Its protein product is CASSPPGSPHNEQFF.